This T cell receptor beta chain was documented in a study of brain metastases from non-small cell lung cancer. Clones were sequenced by immunoSEQ multiplex PCR, and TCRdb holds only the in-frame ones, with some missing. The table lists 2,000 to 2,500 clones, 70% to 90% of them singletons. The CDR3 covers 16 residues. The TCR originated in a donor aged 40 or over with non-small cell lung cancer. The chain combines TRBV21-1 with TRBJ2-1. TRBV21-1 is annotated as a pseudogene. The sample consisted of tumor-adjacent normal tissue. CDR3 DNA sequence: TGTGCCAGCAGCCCCCAAGACGGTTTCCCGGATAATGAGCAGTTCTTC. Protein sequence: CASSPQDGFPDNEQFF.